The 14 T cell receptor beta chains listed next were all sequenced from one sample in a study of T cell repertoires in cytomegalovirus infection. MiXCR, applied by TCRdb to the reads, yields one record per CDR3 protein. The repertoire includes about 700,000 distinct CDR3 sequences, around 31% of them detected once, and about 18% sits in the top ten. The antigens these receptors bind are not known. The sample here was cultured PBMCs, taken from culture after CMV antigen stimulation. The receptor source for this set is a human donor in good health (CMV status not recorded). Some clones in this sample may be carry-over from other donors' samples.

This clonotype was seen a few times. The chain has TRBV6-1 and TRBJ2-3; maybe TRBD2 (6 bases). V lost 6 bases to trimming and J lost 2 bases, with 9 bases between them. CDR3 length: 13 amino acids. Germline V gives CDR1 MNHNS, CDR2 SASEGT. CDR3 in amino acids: CASRRGTTDTQYF. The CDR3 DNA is TGTGCCAGCAGACGGGGGACCACAGATACGCAGTATTTT.

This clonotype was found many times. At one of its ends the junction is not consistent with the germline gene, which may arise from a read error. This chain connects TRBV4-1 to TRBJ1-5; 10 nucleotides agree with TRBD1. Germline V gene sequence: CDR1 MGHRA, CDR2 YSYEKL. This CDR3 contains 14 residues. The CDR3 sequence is CASSPGQGYQPQHF. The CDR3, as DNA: TGTGCCAGCAGCCCGGGACAGGGGTATCAGCCCCAGCATTTT.

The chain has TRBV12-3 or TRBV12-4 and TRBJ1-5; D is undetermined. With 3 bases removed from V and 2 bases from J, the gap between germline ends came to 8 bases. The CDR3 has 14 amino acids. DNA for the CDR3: TGTGCCAGCAGTTTGACTAAAGGCAATCAGCCCCAGCATTTT. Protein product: CASSLTKGNQPQHF.

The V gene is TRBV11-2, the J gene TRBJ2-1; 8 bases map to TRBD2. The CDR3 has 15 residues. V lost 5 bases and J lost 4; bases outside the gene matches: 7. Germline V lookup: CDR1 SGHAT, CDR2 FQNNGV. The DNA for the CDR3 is TGTGCCAGCAGCCGAGGGACTAGTCGGTACAATGAGCAGTTCTTC. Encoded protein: CASSRGTSRYNEQFF. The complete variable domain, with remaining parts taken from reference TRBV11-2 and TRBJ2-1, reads EAGVAQSPRYKIIEKRQSVAFWCNPISGHATLYWYQQILGQGPKLLIQFQNNGVVDDSQLPKDRFSAERLKGVDSTLKIQPAKLEDSAVYLCASSRGTSRYNEQFFGPGTRLTVL.

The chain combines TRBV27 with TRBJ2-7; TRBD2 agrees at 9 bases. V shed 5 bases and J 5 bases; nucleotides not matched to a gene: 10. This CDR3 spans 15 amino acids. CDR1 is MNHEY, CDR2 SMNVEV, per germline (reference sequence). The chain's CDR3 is CASSPYSGRLNEQYF. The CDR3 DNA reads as TGTGCCAGCAGTCCGTATAGCGGGAGACTGAACGAGCAGTACTTC.

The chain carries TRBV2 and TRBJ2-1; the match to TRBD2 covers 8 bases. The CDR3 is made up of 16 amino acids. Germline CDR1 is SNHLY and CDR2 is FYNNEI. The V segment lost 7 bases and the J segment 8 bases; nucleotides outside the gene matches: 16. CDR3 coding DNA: TGTGCCAGCACTTCCCCCGAGGGGACTAGGGCCTATGAGCAGTTCTTC. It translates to CASTSPEGTRAYEQFF.

The CDR3 spells CSAGGNTGELFF. The CDR3 bases are TGCAGTGCTGGGGGGAACACCGGGGAGCTGTTTTTT. The chain is built from TRBV20-1 and TRBJ2-2; either TRBD1 or TRBD2 may supply D (5 bases each). The CDR3 loop spans 12 amino acids. V lost 5 bases to trimming and J lost 1 base, with 5 bases between them. Germline CDR1 and CDR2: DFQATT and SNEGSKA (reference sequence).

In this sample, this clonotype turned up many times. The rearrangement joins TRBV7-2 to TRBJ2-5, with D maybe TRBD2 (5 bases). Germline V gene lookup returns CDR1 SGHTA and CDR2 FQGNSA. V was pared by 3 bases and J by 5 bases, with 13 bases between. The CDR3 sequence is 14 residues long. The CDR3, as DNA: TGTGCCAGCAGCTTTGGCTCTAGCCATGAGACCCAGTACTTC. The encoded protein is CASSFGSSHETQYF.

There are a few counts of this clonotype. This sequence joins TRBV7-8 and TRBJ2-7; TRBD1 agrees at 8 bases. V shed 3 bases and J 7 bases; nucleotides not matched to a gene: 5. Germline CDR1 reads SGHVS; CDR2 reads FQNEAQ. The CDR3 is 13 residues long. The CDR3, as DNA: TGTGCCAGCAGCTTCGAGACAGGGGTAGAGCAGTACTTC. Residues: CASSFETGVEQYF.

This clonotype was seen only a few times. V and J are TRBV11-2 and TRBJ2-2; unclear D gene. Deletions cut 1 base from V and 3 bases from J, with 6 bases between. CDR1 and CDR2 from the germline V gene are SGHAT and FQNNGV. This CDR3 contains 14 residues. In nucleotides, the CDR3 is TGTGCCAGCAGCTTAGGCGTGTACACCGGGGAGCTGTTTTTT. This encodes CASSLGVYTGELFF.

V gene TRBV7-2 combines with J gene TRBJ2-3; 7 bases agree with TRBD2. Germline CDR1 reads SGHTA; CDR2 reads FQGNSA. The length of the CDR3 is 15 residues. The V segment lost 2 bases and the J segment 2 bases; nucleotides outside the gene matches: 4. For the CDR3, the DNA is TGTGCCAGCAGCTTACAAGCGGGACCCACAGATACGCAGTATTTT. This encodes CASSLQAGPTDTQYF.

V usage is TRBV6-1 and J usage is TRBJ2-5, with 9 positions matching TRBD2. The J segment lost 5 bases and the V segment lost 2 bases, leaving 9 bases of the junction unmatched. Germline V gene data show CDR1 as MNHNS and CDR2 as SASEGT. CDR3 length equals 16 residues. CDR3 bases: TGTGCCAGCAGTGAATGGGCGGGGGGGCCTGGGGAGACCCAGTACTTC. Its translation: CASSEWAGGPGETQYF.

CDR3 sequence reads: CASSWGLSQPQHF. In DNA form, the CDR3 reads TGTGCCAGCAGCTGGGGACTTTCTCAGCCCCAGCATTTT. The chain uses TRBV7-2 and TRBJ1-5; tentative D call: TRBD1 (5 bases). With 4 bases removed from V and 6 bases from J, the gap between germline ends came to 10 bases. This CDR3 has 13 residues. CDR1 is SGHTA, CDR2 FQGNSA, per germline.

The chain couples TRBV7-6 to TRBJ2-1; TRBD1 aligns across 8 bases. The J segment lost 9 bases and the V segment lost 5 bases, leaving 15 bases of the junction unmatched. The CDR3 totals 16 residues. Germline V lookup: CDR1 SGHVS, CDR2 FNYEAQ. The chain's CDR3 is CASSPPKDRAGGEQFF. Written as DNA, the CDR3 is TGTGCCAGCAGCCCCCCCAAGGACAGGGCGGGCGGTGAGCAGTTCTTC.